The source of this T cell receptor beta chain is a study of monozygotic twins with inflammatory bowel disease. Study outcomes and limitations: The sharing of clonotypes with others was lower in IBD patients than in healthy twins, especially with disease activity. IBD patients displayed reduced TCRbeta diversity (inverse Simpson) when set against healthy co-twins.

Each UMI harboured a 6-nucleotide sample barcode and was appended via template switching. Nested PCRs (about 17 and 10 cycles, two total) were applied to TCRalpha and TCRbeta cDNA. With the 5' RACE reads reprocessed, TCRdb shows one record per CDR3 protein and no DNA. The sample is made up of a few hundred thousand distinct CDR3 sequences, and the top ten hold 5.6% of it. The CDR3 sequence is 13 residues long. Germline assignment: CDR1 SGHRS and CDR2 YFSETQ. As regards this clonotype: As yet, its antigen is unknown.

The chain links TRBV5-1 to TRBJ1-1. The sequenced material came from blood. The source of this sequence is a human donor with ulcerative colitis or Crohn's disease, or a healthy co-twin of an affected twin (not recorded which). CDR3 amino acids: CASSYHSETEAFF.